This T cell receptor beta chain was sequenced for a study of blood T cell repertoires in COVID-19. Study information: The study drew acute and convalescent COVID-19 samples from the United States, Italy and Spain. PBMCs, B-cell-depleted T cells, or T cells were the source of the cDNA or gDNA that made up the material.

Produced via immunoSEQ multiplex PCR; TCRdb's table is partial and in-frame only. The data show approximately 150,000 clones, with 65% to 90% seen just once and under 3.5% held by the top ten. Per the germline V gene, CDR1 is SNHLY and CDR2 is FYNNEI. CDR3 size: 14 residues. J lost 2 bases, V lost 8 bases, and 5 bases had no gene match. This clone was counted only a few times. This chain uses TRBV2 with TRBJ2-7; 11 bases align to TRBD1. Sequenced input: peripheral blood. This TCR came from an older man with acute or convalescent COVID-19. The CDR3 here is CASAGDRGTYEQYF. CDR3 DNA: TGTGCCAGCGCGGGGGACAGGGGGACCTACGAGCAGTACTTC.